This entry lists 32 T cell receptor beta chains sequenced from one sample in a study of CD4 T cells in relation to SARS-CoV-2 and coronaviruses. Assay: immunoSEQ multiplex PCR; the TCRdb copy retains only in-frame clones and omits some. Here the sample spans 9,000 to 13,000 clones, about 90% being singletons. The sequencing input was naive CD4+ T cells from PBMCs. Subset indicated: naive CD4+ T cells isolated by negative enrichment. Source of these receptors: an adult with COVID-19.

The chain recombines TRBV14 with TRBJ2-2; D call uncertain. The V end was cut by 4 bases, the J end by 6 bases, with 6 bases between. The germline V gene has CDR1 SGHDN and CDR2 FVKESK. The CDR3 loop spans 12 amino acids. CDR3 region: CASSPGPGELFF. The CDR3, as DNA: TGTGCCAGCAGCCCAGGACCCGGGGAGCTGTTTTTT.

This chain links TRBV7-9 with TRBJ2-1, with 12 bases aligning to TRBD1. This CDR3 spans 15 amino acids. The ends lost 1 base at V and 8 bases at J; junction bases unmatched: 3. Germline CDR1 reads SEHNR; CDR2 reads FQNEAQ (reference sequence). Here the CDR3 DNA reads TGTGCCAGCAGCTTAGATGGGACAGGGGGCGATGAGCAGTTCTTC. This codes for CASSLDGTGGDEQFF.

The V call is TRBV14, the J call TRBJ2-7, with 7 bases fitting TRBD1. Germline values: CDR1 SGHDN, CDR2 FVKESK. The CDR3 length is 14 residues. Trimming at V came to 4 bases and at J to 2 bases, leaving 5 bases not matched to a gene. The CDR3 bases are TGTGCCAGCAGCCGGGACAGAATCGCCTACGAGCAGTACTTC. This encodes CASSRDRIAYEQYF.

This chain joins TRBV23-1 and TRBJ2-6, with D perhaps matching TRBD2 (6 bases). TRBV23-1 is known as an ORF, though its function is uncertain. The CDR3 length is 15 residues. V was cut by 8 bases and J by 4 bases, with 15 bases left in between. CDR3: CASPQGGRGANVLTF. For the CDR3, the DNA is TGCGCCAGCCCCCAAGGAGGGCGCGGGGCCAACGTCCTGACTTTC.

The J gene is TRBJ2-2, the V gene TRBV5-4; no clear D. CDR1 SGHNT and CDR2 YYREEE come from the germline V gene (reference sequence). CDR3 size: 12 residues. Trimming left V 4 bases short and J 1 base short, with 2 bases between. As DNA, the CDR3 is TGTGCCAGCAGCCTGAACACCGGGGAGCTGTTTTTT. It encodes CASSLNTGELFF. The full variable domain, its missing parts supplied by reference TRBV5-4 and TRBJ2-2, is ETGVTQSPTHLIKTRGQQVTLRCSSQSGHNTVSWYQQALGQGPQFIFQYYREEENGRGNFPPRFSGLQFPNYSSELNVNALELDDSALYLCASSLNTGELFFGEGSRLTVL.

The rearrangement uses TRBV9 and TRBJ1-6; D is uncertain. CDR3 length: 16 amino acids. V gave up 0 bases and J gave up 7 bases, with 14 bases separating them. Germline CDR1 reads SGDLS; CDR2 reads YYNGEE. As DNA, the CDR3 is TGTGCCAGCAGCGTAGGTCTACAGAACGTAAATTCACCCCTCCACTTT. Protein product: CASSVGLQNVNSPLHF.

The chain has TRBV9 and TRBJ2-1, with TRBD2 identical over 10 bases. This CDR3 comprises 17 residues. J lost 8 bases, V lost 0 bases, and 11 bases had no gene match. Germline CDR1 is SGDLS and CDR2 is YYNGEE. The CDR3 loop reads CASSVDPGLAGAYEQFF. The CDR3 nucleotides read TGTGCCAGCAGCGTAGACCCAGGGCTAGCGGGGGCCTATGAGCAGTTCTTC. Looking up the rest from reference TRBV9 and TRBJ2-1 gives the full variable domain: DSGVTQTPKHLITATGQRVTLRCSPRSGDLSVYWYQQSLDQGLQFLIQYYNGEERAKGNILERFSAQQFPDLHSELNLSSLELGDSALYFCASSVDPGLAGAYEQFFGPGTRLTVL.

This clone appeared once. DNA for the CDR3: TGTGCCAGCTCACCACCGAGATCTCGCACCCCAACTAATGAAAAACTGTTTTTT. Amino acid sequence: CASSPPRSRTPTNEKLFF. The V call is TRBV18, the J call TRBJ1-4; D is unclear. V shed 0 bases and J shed 0 bases, with 14 bases lying between them. The CDR3 covers 18 residues. The V gene's germline CDR1 is KGHSH and CDR2 LQKENI.

The genes are TRBV6-6 and TRBJ1-2, with 8 nucleotides matching TRBD1. CDR1 and CDR2 (germline): MNHNY, SVGAGI (reference sequence). The J segment lost 8 bases and the V segment lost 5 bases, leaving 4 bases of the junction unmatched. The CDR3 sequence is 12 residues long. The CDR3 protein is CASSADRGGYTF. The DNA for the CDR3 is TGTGCCAGCAGTGCAGACAGGGGAGGCTACACCTTC.

This chain uses TRBV20-1 with TRBJ1-1; D is unclear. Germline CDR1 and CDR2: DFQATT and SNEGSKA (reference sequence). This CDR3 comprises 11 residues. V dropped 1 base and J dropped 2 bases, with 2 bases sitting between them. CDR3 in DNA: TGCAGTGCTAGAGGTAACACTGAAGCTTTCTTT. Translating it yields CSARGNTEAFF.

The chain employs TRBV4-3 and TRBJ2-2; no clear D. Trimming stripped 4 bases from V and 0 bases from J, with 12 bases between. This CDR3 is built from 16 residues. The V gene's germline CDR1 is LGHNA and CDR2 YSLEER. CDR3 nucleotide sequence: TGCGCCAGCAGCCTGACTCGAGTCGCGAACACCGGGGAGCTGTTTTTT. Its protein product is CASSLTRVANTGELFF.

The chain carries TRBV7-9 and TRBJ2-5; TRBD2 is a possible D gene (5 bases). CDR1 is SEHNR and CDR2 is FQNEAQ in the germline V gene (reference sequence). With 5 bases removed from V and 2 bases from J, the gap between germline ends came to 12 bases. The CDR3 has 14 amino acids. CDR3 sequence: CASSPRSVQETQYF. In nucleotides, the CDR3 is TGTGCCAGCAGCCCCCGTAGCGTACAAGAGACCCAGTACTTC.

The V and J genes are TRBV5-1 and TRBJ1-5; TRBD1 is a possible D gene (5 bases). Trimming cost V 0 bases and J 7 bases, with 11 bases left between them. Germline CDR1 and CDR2: SGHRS and YFSETQ. This CDR3 has 14 amino acids. CDR3 in DNA: TGCGCCAGCAGCTTGGTGGGGGACGGGCAGCCCCAGCATTTT. This sequence encodes CASSLVGDGQPQHF.

The chain has TRBV13 and TRBJ1-4; tentatively, D is TRBD1 (5 bases). The CDR3 length is 15 residues. Germline CDR1 and CDR2: PRHDT and FYEKMQ (reference sequence). V was shortened by 6 bases and J by 4 bases, with 15 bases between the two germline ends. The CDR3 spells CASSLGGGDNEKLFF. CDR3 nucleotide sequence: TGTGCCAGCAGTCTAGGCGGGGGGGATAATGAAAAACTGTTTTTT. The variable domain in full, completed from reference TRBV13 and TRBJ1-4, reads AAGVIQSPRHLIKEKRETATLKCYPIPRHDTVYWYQQGPGQDPQFLISFYEKMQSDKGSIPDRFSAQQFSDYHSELNMSSLELGDSALYFCASSLGGGDNEKLFFGSGTQLSVL.

CDR3 DNA: TGTGCCAGCAGTTCCGGTGGGGGGTATGGCTACACCTTC. It yields the protein CASSSGGGYGYTF. The J gene is TRBJ1-2, the V gene TRBV28; tentatively, D is TRBD1 (5 bases). The CDR3 extends over 13 amino acids. The V end was cut by 4 bases, the J end by 5 bases, with 11 bases between. CDR1 is MDHEN, CDR2 SYDVKM, per germline.

The V and J genes are TRBV5-5 and TRBJ2-1; 7 bases are a match to TRBD2. The V segment lost 4 bases and the J segment 0 bases; nucleotides outside the gene matches: 10. This CDR3 contains 17 residues. The V gene's germline CDR1 is SGHKS and CDR2 YYEKEE (reference sequence). CDR3 coding DNA: TGTGCCAGCAGCCGTACTAGCGTTTGGAGCTCCTACAATGAGCAGTTCTTC. This gives the protein CASSRTSVWSSYNEQFF.

This chain uses TRBV3-1 (or the pseudogene TRBV3-2) with TRBJ1-3, with a tentative D call TRBD1 (5 bases). Germline V gene lookup returns CDR1 LGHDT and CDR2 YNNKEL (reference sequence). The ends were cut back, 3 bases at V and 1 base at J, with 16 bases in the middle. The CDR3 runs 17 residues. CDR3: CASSQGTTGNSGNTIYF. The CDR3 nucleotides are TGTGCCAGCAGCCAGGGGACGACGGGGAATTCTGGAAACACCATATATTTT.

V is TRBV5-1 and J is TRBJ2-7; 11 nucleotides line up with TRBD1. Germline CDR1 reads SGHRS; CDR2 reads YFSETQ. With V trimmed by 0 bases and J by 4 bases, 3 bases remained unmatched. This CDR3 is 15 amino acids long. CDR3 amino acids: CASSLEGQGAYEQYF. CDR3 in DNA: TGCGCCAGCAGCTTGGAAGGACAGGGGGCTTACGAGCAGTACTTC.

V gene TRBV29-1 combines with J gene TRBJ2-3; no clear D. V lost 4 bases to trimming and J lost 4 bases, with 9 bases between them. There are 12 residues in the CDR3. The V gene's germline CDR1 is SQVTM and CDR2 ANQGSEA. Here the CDR3 DNA reads TGCAGCGTTGTACTTTATTCAGATACGCAGTATTTT. It yields the protein CSVVLYSDTQYF.

V usage is TRBV4-1 and J usage is TRBJ2-5; TRBD2 is a possible D gene (6 bases). CDR3 size: 16 residues. Trimming took off 0 bases at V and 7 bases at J, with 18 bases between the two ends. Per germline, CDR1 MGHRA and CDR2 YSYEKL. CDR3 nucleotides: TGCGCCAGCAGCCAAGATTGGAACACCGCGGAGGGGACCCAGTACTTC. This encodes CASSQDWNTAEGTQYF.

This chain links TRBV4-1 with TRBJ1-1; 7 nucleotides match TRBD1. The ends lost 1 base at V and 0 bases at J; junction bases unmatched: 2. Per germline, CDR1 MGHRA and CDR2 YSYEKL. This CDR3 comprises 15 residues. The CDR3 sequence is CASSQGQGLNTEAFF. In DNA form, the CDR3 reads TGCGCCAGCAGCCAAGGACAGGGTCTGAACACTGAAGCTTTCTTT.

V usage is TRBV25-1 and J usage is TRBJ2-1, with 12 bases fitting TRBD2. The germline CDR1 and CDR2 sequences are MGHDK and SYGVNS. The CDR3 has 13 amino acids. V dropped 8 bases and J dropped 8; count of bases not matched to a gene: 4. The CDR3 loop is CASLAGGLDEQFF. CDR3 DNA: TGTGCCAGCCTAGCGGGGGGGCTAGATGAGCAGTTCTTC.

The genes are TRBV28 and TRBJ2-2; TRBD2 aligns across 8 bases. Germline CDR1 reads MDHEN; CDR2 reads SYDVKM. The V gene end was trimmed by 4 bases and the J gene end by 2 bases; junction bases not matched to a gene: 3. The CDR3 consists of 15 residues. The CDR3 region has the DNA TGTGCCAGCAGTTCGGGGGGGCTAAACACCGGGGAGCTGTTTTTT. It specifies CASSSGGLNTGELFF.

V and J are TRBV5-4 and TRBJ1-2, with D possibly being TRBD1 (6 bases). Trimming took 0 bases from V and 7 from J, leaving 16 bases between them. The germline V gene encodes CDR1 SGHNT and CDR2 YYREEE (reference sequence). The CDR3 consists of 15 residues. For the CDR3, the DNA is TGTGCCAGCAGCTTGGGTCCTAGGGGGTCCCTTGGCTACACCTTC. This encodes CASSLGPRGSLGYTF.

This chain connects TRBV2 to TRBJ2-2, with 13 bases lining up with TRBD2. J was trimmed by 0 bases and V by 6 bases; bases with no gene match: 4. Germline values: CDR1 SNHLY, CDR2 FYNNEI. The CDR3 runs 17 residues. The CDR3 region has the DNA TGTGCCAGCAGCCGGACTAGCGGGGGCTCGAACACCGGGGAGCTGTTTTTT. As protein: CASSRTSGGSNTGELFF.

The chain recombines TRBV5-1 with TRBJ2-1, with 7 bases lining up with TRBD1. Germline V gene sequence: CDR1 SGHRS, CDR2 YFSETQ. This CDR3 has 14 amino acids. The V gene end was trimmed by 4 bases and the J gene end by 2 bases; junction bases not matched to a gene: 3. CDR3 sequence: CASSQGTAYNEQFF. CDR3 coding DNA: TGCGCCAGCAGCCAGGGGACAGCCTACAATGAGCAGTTCTTC.

The chain joins TRBV4-2 to TRBJ2-5; D is perhaps TRBD1 or TRBD2 (6 bases each). Between the trimmed V and J ends, which lost 0 bases and 4 bases, there was a span of 18 bases. CDR1 is LGHNA, CDR2 YNFKEQ, per germline. This CDR3 region has 17 residues. The CDR3 reads CASSQDGAGGRGETQYF. The CDR3 DNA is TGTGCCAGCAGCCAAGACGGGGCTGGGGGGCGGGGAGAGACCCAGTACTTC.

This clone appeared once. The chain uses TRBV18 and TRBJ2-5; 10 bases map to TRBD2. The junction had 3 bases not matched to a gene; V was cut back by 2 bases and J by 3 bases. Germline V lookup: CDR1 KGHSH, CDR2 LQKENI. CDR3 length: 15 amino acids. In DNA, the CDR3 is TGTGCCAGCTCACCATTTACTAGCGGGGAAGAGACCCAGTACTTC. Residues: CASSPFTSGEETQYF.

V is TRBV19 and J is TRBJ1-2, with 11 positions matching TRBD1. This CDR3 contains 16 residues. Germline assignment: CDR1 LNHDA and CDR2 SQIVND (reference sequence). V was pared by 0 bases and J by 4 bases, with 4 bases of the junction left unmatched. The CDR3 coding sequence is TGTGCCAGTAGTATAGAAGGACAGGGGGCTTTCTATGGCTACACCTTC. This translates into CASSIEGQGAFYGYTF.

This chain joins TRBV6-5 and TRBJ2-1; TRBD1 matches at 11 bases. The V and J ends lost 10 bases and 6 bases, in that order; junction bases with no gene match: 8. Germline CDR1 and CDR2: MNHEY and SVGAGI. CDR3 length: 14 amino acids. The CDR3 sequence: CANRGTGGFNEQFF. In DNA, the CDR3 is TGTGCCAACCGGGGGACAGGGGGTTTCAATGAGCAGTTCTTC.

The CDR3 reads CATSRDSNSNQPQHF. CDR3 coding DNA: TGTGCCACAAGTAGGGACAGTAATAGCAATCAGCCCCAGCATTTT. This chain links TRBV10-3 with TRBJ1-5; 7 bases are a match to TRBD1. The V and J ends lost 10 bases and 0 bases, in that order; junction bases with no gene match: 9. CDR3 length: 15 amino acids. CDR1 and CDR2 (germline): ENHRY, SYGVKD.

The V gene is TRBV6-2 or TRBV6-3, the J gene TRBJ2-6; D is uncertain. Germline CDR1 and CDR2: MNHEY and SVGEGT. CDR3 length: 13 amino acids. Trimming pared 0 bases from V and 4 bases from J, leaving 1 base between. The CDR3 sequence: CASSYSGANVLTF. CDR3 sequence (DNA): TGTGCCAGCAGTTACTCAGGGGCCAACGTCCTGACTTTC.